The T cell receptor (beta chain) described here comes from a study of a mutant IDH1 vaccine in newly diagnosed glioma. Study-wide context: Vaccine administration was initiated 4-6 weeks following radiotherapy alone, or with temozolomide cycles. Among treated patients, about 62% were male and 37.5% female, and mean age was 40.4 years.

This clone was observed a single time. Its antigen is as yet unknown. Germline CDR1 SGHNT, CDR2 YYREEE (reference sequence). The V gene end was trimmed by 4 bases and the J gene end by 5 bases; junction bases not matched to a gene: 6. The CDR3 covers 13 residues. The repertoire was sequenced with immunoSEQ multiplex PCR; TCRdb's copy has only in-frame clones and lacks some. Of some 120,000 clones in the sample, about 82% were seen once. Specified time point: week 11, during vaccination. Each vaccine dose was 300 ug of mutant IDH1 20-mer peptide, with topical imiquimod. J is TRBJ2-7 and V is TRBV5-4, with 7 nucleotides matching TRBD1. This sample comprised PBMCs, obtained from a glioma patient whose treatment included an IDH1 peptide vaccine. This clonotype originated in a man aged 40-55 years with glioma. The CDR3 nucleotides are TGTGCCAGCAGCGCGGACAGGTACCACGAGCAGTACTTC. It translates to CASSADRYHEQYF.